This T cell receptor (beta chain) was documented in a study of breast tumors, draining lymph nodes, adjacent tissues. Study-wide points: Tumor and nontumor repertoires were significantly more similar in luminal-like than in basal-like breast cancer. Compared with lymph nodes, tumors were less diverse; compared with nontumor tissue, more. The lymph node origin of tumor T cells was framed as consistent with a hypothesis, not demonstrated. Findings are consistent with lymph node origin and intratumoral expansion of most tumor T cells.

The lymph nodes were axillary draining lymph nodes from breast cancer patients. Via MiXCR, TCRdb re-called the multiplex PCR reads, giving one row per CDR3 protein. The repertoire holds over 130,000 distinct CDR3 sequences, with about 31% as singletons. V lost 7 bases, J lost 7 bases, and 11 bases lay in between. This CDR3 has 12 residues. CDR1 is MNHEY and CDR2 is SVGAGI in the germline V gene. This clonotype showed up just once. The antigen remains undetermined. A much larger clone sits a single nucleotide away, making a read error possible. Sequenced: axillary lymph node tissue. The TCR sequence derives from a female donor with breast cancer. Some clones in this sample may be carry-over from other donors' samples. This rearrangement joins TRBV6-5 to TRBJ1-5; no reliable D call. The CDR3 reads CASKASGQPQHF. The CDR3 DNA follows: TGTGCCAGCAAAGCATCGGGGCAGCCCCAGCATTTT.